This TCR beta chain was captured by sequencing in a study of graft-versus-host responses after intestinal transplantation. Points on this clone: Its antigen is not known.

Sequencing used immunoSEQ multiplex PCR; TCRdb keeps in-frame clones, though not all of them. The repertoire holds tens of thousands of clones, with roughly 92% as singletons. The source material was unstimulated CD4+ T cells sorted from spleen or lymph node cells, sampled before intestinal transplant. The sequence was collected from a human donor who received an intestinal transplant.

This CDR3 reads CASSLTLGSTGELFF. CDR3 DNA sequence: TGTGCCAGCAGCTTAACGTTAGGGTCCACCGGGGAGCTGTTTTTT. This sequence joins TRBV7-9 and TRBJ2-2; D call uncertain. The germline V gene has CDR1 SEHNR and CDR2 FQNEAQ (reference sequence). The V gene lost 2 bases and the J gene lost 4 bases, with 11 bases spanning the gap. The CDR3 length is 15 residues.